The T cell receptor (beta chain) under discussion was sequenced for a study of human T cells and chemical hapten exposure. Study at large: Throughout a study of 20 to 25 weeks, patients underwent weekly scalp administration of diphenylcyclopropenone doses.

Concerning this clonotype itself: Its antigen remains unknown.

Documented time point: patch test 3, about 24 weeks after DPC sensitization. Treatment here: therapeutic diphenylcyclopropenone sensitization with weekly scalp DPC. The library tagged individual cDNA molecules with unique molecular identifiers. TCRdb re-derived calls from the RACE reads in MiXCR, one entry per CDR3 protein. The top ten hold over 9% of the sample, which has 85,000 to 100,000 distinct CDR3 sequences, 27% seen once. Overall study findings and caveats: All donors were alopecia patients, so their immunity may differ from that of healthy people. Expanded TCR sets contained significantly more large CDR3 similarity clusters than controls.

This CDR3 contains 15 residues. Trimming took 0 bases from V and 7 from J; bases not matched to a gene: 5. Germline V CDR1 and CDR2: SGDLS, YYNGEE. This clonotype was sampled from a man between 35 and 55 years old with alopecia areata. Some clones in this sample may be carry-over from other donors' samples. This specimen was whole blood, taken in connection with sensitization to the hapten diphenylcyclopropenone (DPC). This chain connects TRBV9 to TRBJ2-3, with 10 bases fitting TRBD2. CDR3 sequence: CASSVGDSGRHTQYF. Written as DNA, the CDR3 is TGTGCCAGCAGCGTAGGTGATAGCGGGAGGCATACGCAGTATTTT.